Presented here are 18 T cell receptor beta chains from one specimen sequenced in a study of blood T cell repertoires in COVID-19 (TCRdb year 2020). The library came from the immunoSEQ multiplex PCR assay. TCRdb obtained this table from immuneACCESS and retained in-frame rearrangements with V and J assigned. These tables miss some clones; where compared with another copy, unresolved V genes account for less than half of the shortfall, and the remainder is unexplained. This sample comprises under 250,000 clones, 70% to 85% of them detected only once. The ten largest clones take up approximately 1.2% of the sample. Source material: PBMCs or T cells enriched from blood (not recorded which). The source is a woman aged 40 to 50 with acute COVID-19.

The J gene is TRBJ2-7, the V gene TRBV6-5, with 8 bases identical to TRBD1. Germline V gene lookup returns CDR1 MNHEY and CDR2 SVGAGI. The CDR3 runs 14 residues. Trimming took 6 bases from V and 4 from J; bases not matched to a gene: 8. CDR3 amino acids: CASRLGDRNYEQYF. For the CDR3, the DNA is TGTGCCAGCAGATTAGGGGACAGGAATTACGAGCAGTACTTC.

This sequence joins TRBV6-6 and TRBJ2-7, with 10 nucleotides matching TRBD2. Germline assignment: CDR1 MNHNY and CDR2 SVGAGI (reference sequence). J was trimmed by 0 bases and V by 10 bases; bases with no gene match: 3. This CDR3 has 13 amino acids. The CDR3 bases are TGTGCCACAGGGACTAGCGACTCCTACGAGCAGTACTTC. The encoded protein is CATGTSDSYEQYF.

The chain couples TRBV5-1 to TRBJ2-1; the match to TRBD2 covers 9 bases. Looked up from germline, CDR1 is SGHRS and CDR2 is YFSETQ. The CDR3 spans 17 residues. After removal of 0 bases from V and 4 bases from J, the junction contained 8 bases not matched to a gene. The CDR3: CASSLGSSGNGYNEQFF. The DNA of the CDR3 is TGCGCCAGCAGCTTGGGGTCTAGCGGGAATGGGTACAATGAGCAGTTCTTC.

The rearrangement links TRBV4-1 to TRBJ2-2, with 9 bases lining up with TRBD1. The germline V gene encodes CDR1 MGHRA and CDR2 YSYEKL. The CDR3 is 17 residues long. V lost 3 bases and J lost 4; bases outside the gene matches: 9. CDR3 amino acids: CASSHNTGGRSTGELFF. DNA of the CDR3: TGCGCCAGCAGCCATAATACAGGGGGCCGAAGCACCGGGGAGCTGTTTTTT.

J is TRBJ1-5 and V is TRBV3-1 (or the pseudogene TRBV3-2); 8 nucleotides match TRBD1. CDR1 and CDR2 from the germline V gene are LGHDT and YNNKEL (reference sequence). CDR3 length: 15 residues. V shed 4 bases and J 1 base; nucleotides not matched to a gene: 3. The DNA for the CDR3 is TGTGCCAGCAGCCCCAGGGGGCAAAGCAATCAGCCCCAGCATTTT. This gives the protein CASSPRGQSNQPQHF.

This clone was detected a few times. This chain links TRBV6-1 with TRBJ2-7; 7 bases align to TRBD1. The V segment lost 0 bases and the J segment 0 bases; nucleotides outside the gene matches: 11. Germline-derived CDR1 and CDR2 are MNHNS and SASEGT. This CDR3 contains 18 residues. This CDR3 reads CASSEALSRDSFSYEQYF. Here the CDR3 DNA reads TGTGCCAGCAGTGAAGCGCTAAGCCGGGACAGCTTCTCCTACGAGCAGTACTTC.

The chain employs TRBV7-9 and TRBJ2-3, with 9 bases matching TRBD2. CDR1 SEHNR and CDR2 FQNEAQ come from the germline V gene (reference sequence). Germline trimming cut 6 bases from V and 0 bases from J; bases unmatched to any gene: 10. There are 17 residues in the CDR3. The CDR3 spells CASSSGTSFFSTDTQYF. DNA of the CDR3: TGTGCCAGCAGTTCCGGGACTAGCTTTTTTAGCACAGATACGCAGTATTTT.

There are a few counts of this clone. This sequence joins TRBV21-1 and TRBJ2-1; TRBD1, the table's D call, was not compared with the DNA. TRBV21-1 is designated a pseudogene. The CDR3 spans 18 residues. The DNA for the CDR3 is TGTGCCAGCAGCCCCCCGGTGGGGGCTACGAGCTCCTACAATGAGCAGTTCTTC. Protein product: CASSPPVGATSSYNEQFF.

The V call is TRBV7-8, the J call TRBJ1-1; D not resolved. Per the germline V gene, CDR1 is SGHVS and CDR2 is FQNEAQ. The CDR3 loop spans 12 amino acids. Trimming took 4 bases from V and 1 from J, leaving 4 bases between them. The CDR3 sequence: CASSSRNTEAFF. The CDR3 DNA reads TGTGCCAGCAGCTCCAGGAACACTGAAGCTTTCTTT.

This chain links TRBV6-5 with TRBJ1-1; 7 bases line up with TRBD1. Germline values: CDR1 MNHEY, CDR2 SVGAGI. With 0 bases clipped from V and 5 bases from J, the junction kept 3 bases outside the gene matches. CDR3 length equals 14 residues. As DNA, the CDR3 is TGTGCCAGCAGTTACTCGACAGGGACGACTGAAGCTTTCTTT. This gives the protein CASSYSTGTTEAFF.

The chain links TRBV7-9 to TRBJ1-1; D is unclear. Germline CDR1 is SEHNR and CDR2 is FQNEAQ (reference sequence). The CDR3 runs 14 residues. V lost 6 bases to trimming and J lost 2 bases, with 13 bases between them. CDR3 bases: TGTGCCAGCAGTCCGTTCACAGAAAACACTGAAGCTTTCTTT. Translating gives CASSPFTENTEAFF.

CDR3 nucleotide sequence: TGTGCCAGCAGCAGGACCGGAGGCATACTTAATGAAAAACTGTTTTTT. Its protein is CASSRTGGILNEKLFF. The chain carries TRBV7-9 and TRBJ1-4; D remains ambiguous. V lost 5 bases to trimming and J lost 4 bases, with 17 bases between them. The CDR3 consists of 16 residues. In germline, CDR1 is SEHNR, CDR2 FQNEAQ (reference sequence).

The chain links TRBV6-6 to TRBJ2-1, with TRBD2 identical over 9 bases. With 5 bases clipped from V and 7 bases from J, the junction kept 21 bases outside the gene matches. The CDR3 is made up of 19 amino acids. Germline lookup yields CDR1 MNHNY and CDR2 SVGAGI (reference sequence). CDR3 in amino acids: CASSPSVVSGRNRLNEQFF. The CDR3, as DNA: TGTGCCAGCAGTCCTTCGGTTGTGAGCGGGAGGAACCGGTTGAATGAGCAGTTCTTC.

A few counts support this clone. The chain recombines TRBV7-9 with TRBJ1-1; 10 positions match TRBD1. There are 15 residues in the CDR3. With V trimmed by 5 bases and J by 5 bases, 8 bases remained unmatched. Looked up from germline, CDR1 is SEHNR and CDR2 is FQNEAQ (reference sequence). CDR3 residues: CASSTAGTGDTEAFF. The CDR3 region has the DNA TGTGCCAGCAGCACGGCCGGGACAGGGGATACTGAAGCTTTCTTT. Full variable domain (missing parts from reference TRBV7-9 and TRBJ1-1): DTGVSQNPRHKITKRGQNVTFRCDPISEHNRLYWYRQTLGQGPEFLTYFQNEAQLEKSRLLSDRFSAERPKGSFSTLEIQRTEQGDSAMYLCASSTAGTGDTEAFFGQGTRLTVV.

The rearrangement joins TRBV28 to TRBJ1-1; no reliable D call. Germline loops: CDR1 MDHEN, CDR2 SYDVKM. V gave up 2 bases and J gave up 2 bases, with 12 bases separating them. CDR3 length: 15 amino acids. Here the CDR3 reads CASSLGRTLNTEAFF. The CDR3 region has the DNA TGTGCCAGCAGTTTAGGCAGGACTCTCAACACTGAAGCTTTCTTT.

V gene TRBV18 combines with J gene TRBJ1-4, with D possibly TRBD1 on 6 matching bases. The V end was cut by 2 bases, the J end by 6 bases, with 10 bases between. The CDR3 is 14 residues long. Per the germline V gene, CDR1 is KGHSH and CDR2 is LQKENI. CDR3 coding DNA: TGTGCCAGCTCACCAGGACAGCTCCATGAAAAACTGTTTTTT. Its translation is CASSPGQLHEKLFF.

This clone appeared once. The chain uses TRBV27 and TRBJ1-4; D is unresolved. Looked up from germline, CDR1 is MNHEY and CDR2 is SMNVEV (reference sequence). V lost 1 base to trimming and J lost 2 bases, with 11 bases between them. The length of the CDR3 is 16 residues. CDR3 bases: TGTGCCAGCAGTTTATACCCTGCTCAGACTAATGAAAAACTGTTTTTT. The encoded protein is CASSLYPAQTNEKLFF.

This sequence joins TRBV5-4 and TRBJ2-7; 7 nucleotides line up with TRBD2. CDR1 is SGHNT and CDR2 is YYREEE in the germline V gene (reference sequence). With 3 bases clipped from V and 6 bases from J, the junction kept 9 bases outside the gene matches. CDR3 length: 14 residues. CDR3: CASSSGLDRAEQYF. CDR3 DNA: TGTGCCAGCAGCTCCGGACTAGATCGGGCCGAGCAGTACTTC.